The source of this TCR beta chain is a study of cytomegalovirus exposure and HLA in healthy donors. It was with 60 Vbeta and 13 Jbeta primers that the PCR ran. Repertoires were generated with immunoSEQ multiplex PCR, while TCRdb's copy carries only in-frame clones and drops some. The repertoire holds some 110,000 clones, with around two thirds as singletons. What was sequenced was PBMCs. The source is a man between 60 and 75 years old in good health and CMV-seropositive.

The CDR3 region is CAVQGLGEKLFF. The CDR3 DNA sequence: TGTGCCGTACAGGGCCTAGGGGAAAAACTGTTTTTT. The V and J genes are TRBV10-3 and TRBJ1-4; TRBD1 might be the D (6 bases). This CDR3 is 12 amino acids long. Between the trimmed V and J ends, which lost 11 bases and 8 bases, there was a span of 15 bases. Germline V gene sequence: CDR1 ENHRY, CDR2 SYGVKD.